The subject of this entry is one T cell receptor beta chain. Its target is not known. V was pared by 0 bases and J by 0 bases, with 4 bases of the junction left unmatched. Germline V gene data show CDR1 as PRHDT and CDR2 as FYEKMQ (reference sequence). CDR3 size: 17 residues. This specimen comes from a study of shared clonotypes between healthy human individuals. Looking at the study overall: Three plates were used per donor for CD4 naive, three for CD4 memory, two for CD8 naive and one for CD8 memory. Study-level findings and limits: Researchers sampled blood only, noting tissue repertoires likely differ. Only a few donors were included, so the genetic and exposure-history diversity represented was limited. Memory subsets generally showed lower estimated richness than naive subsets.

CD8 cells regarded as naive lacked CD45RO, were positively chosen for CCR7, and omitted terminally differentiated effector memory CD45RA+ cells. Libraries were prepared by immunoSEQ multiplex PCR; TCRdb keeps only in-frame clonotypes and omits some of them. This sample has about 2.1 million clones; 85% to 95% occur once, and the top ten carry around 1.7%. This rearrangement joins TRBV13 to TRBJ2-2; 7 nucleotides agree with TRBD2. The source is a man aged 18 to 29 in good health. Some clones in this sample may be carry-over from other donors' samples. The source material was naive CD8+ T cells from PBMCs. CDR3 bases: TGTGCCAGCAGCTTAGGGAGACTAGCAGCGAACACCGGGGAGCTGTTTTTT. Amino acids: CASSLGRLAANTGELFF.